This T cell receptor beta chain was sequenced for a study of blood T cell repertoires in COVID-19. Losses at the gene ends were 7 bases for V and 4 bases for J; bases not matched to a gene: 6. CDR3 length equals 13 residues. Germline CDR1 is SQVTM and CDR2 is ANQGSEA. Assay used: immunoSEQ multiplex PCR; TCRdb lists only in-frame clones, some missing. The sample carries approximately 200,000 clones, approximately 88% recorded once. This chain connects TRBV29-1 to TRBJ2-7; 11 bases are a match to TRBD1. The specimen sequenced was PBMCs or T cells enriched from blood (not recorded which). The TCR comes from a young woman who had been exposed to COVID-19. The DNA of the CDR3 is TGCAGCGGTAGGGACAGGGGGGGTTACGAGCAGTACTTC. This encodes CSGRDRGGYEQYF.